The 8 T cell receptor beta chains reported below all come from one sample, sequenced in a study of shared clonotypes between healthy human individuals. Measured with immunoSEQ multiplex PCR; TCRdb has only the in-frame clones, and not every one. The table has some 1,600,000 clones, 95% to 99% seen once; the top ten hold 0.45%. Source material: naive CD4+ T cells sorted from blood. Subset of the sample: CD45RA+ positively selected. The receptors derive from a young man in good health.

As for this clone: Other nucleotide sequences from this sample produce the same CDR3. The V gene is TRBV5-1, the J gene TRBJ2-2, with 11 bases that match TRBD2. Germline CDR1 is SGHRS and CDR2 is YFSETQ. Unmatched junction bases numbered 0, after V lost 4 bases and J lost 1 base. CDR3 size: 15 residues. The CDR3: CASSLAGGNTGELFF. In DNA form, the CDR3 reads TGCGCCAGCAGCCTAGCGGGAGGGAACACCGGGGAGCTGTTTTTT.

The chain couples TRBV10-1 to TRBJ2-7; 9 bases are a match to TRBD2. Germline assignment: CDR1 WNHNN and CDR2 SYGVQD (reference sequence). The trim removed 6 bases at V and 3 bases at J, leaving 15 bases unmatched. The CDR3 is 17 amino acids. The CDR3 reads CASSFGRSGTSIYEQYF. The CDR3 nucleotides read TGCGCCAGCAGCTTTGGCCGCTCTGGGACTAGCATCTACGAGCAGTACTTC.

V is TRBV25-1 and J is TRBJ2-3; D not certain. Germline V CDR1 and CDR2: MGHDK, SYGVNS. The CDR3 covers 14 residues. Trimming shortened V by 4 bases and J by 2 bases, and 10 bases separated the two germline ends. CDR3 DNA sequence: TGTGCCAGCAGTGTCAACACCGCCACAGATACGCAGTATTTT. Protein sequence: CASSVNTATDTQYF.

The chain links TRBV6-4 to TRBJ1-2, with TRBD1 as a possible D gene (5 bases). The CDR3 consists of 15 residues. CDR1 and CDR2 from the germline V gene are MRHNA and SNTAGT. Trimming took off 7 bases at V and 2 bases at J, with 17 bases between the two ends. The CDR3 DNA reads as TGTGCCAGCACTCTCCACCCGGAGGGGAACTATGGCTACACCTTC. Its protein product is CASTLHPEGNYGYTF.

The chain has TRBV14 and TRBJ1-2; D not resolved. V was trimmed by 2 bases and J by 3 bases, leaving 16 bases between them. This CDR3 region has 16 residues. Germline CDR1 reads SGHDN; CDR2 reads FVKESK. The CDR3 spells CASSQSRGPSDYGYTF. The CDR3 coding sequence is TGTGCCAGCAGCCAATCTCGCGGGCCGTCCGACTATGGCTACACCTTC.

The chain couples TRBV28 to TRBJ2-4; no clear D gene. CDR1 and CDR2 (germline): MDHEN, SYDVKM. V was shortened by 3 bases and J by 12 bases, with 18 bases between the two germline ends. The CDR3 extends over 14 amino acids. The CDR3: CASSLTAPVGNQYF. In DNA, the CDR3 is TGTGCCAGCAGTTTGACGGCCCCGGTGGGAAATCAGTACTTC.

The gene calls are TRBV29-1 and TRBJ2-1; 13 nucleotides line up with TRBD2. This CDR3 spans 14 amino acids. CDR1 is SQVTM, CDR2 ANQGSEA, per germline. J lost 7 bases, V lost 4 bases, and 4 bases had no gene match. The CDR3 bases are TGCAGCGTTGGGACTAGCGGGAGTAGGAATGAGCAGTTCTTC. Translating it yields CSVGTSGSRNEQFF.

The chain is built from TRBV2 and TRBJ2-3; D may match TRBD1 or TRBD2 (5 bases each). CDR1 and CDR2 from the germline V gene are SNHLY and FYNNEI. Trimming removed 6 bases from V and 7 bases from J, with 26 bases in between. The CDR3 totals 17 residues. CDR3 bases: TGTGCCAGCAGATGGACCGGGGCTCAATCGGATGTGTATACGCAGTATTTT. Translation gives CASRWTGAQSDVYTQYF.